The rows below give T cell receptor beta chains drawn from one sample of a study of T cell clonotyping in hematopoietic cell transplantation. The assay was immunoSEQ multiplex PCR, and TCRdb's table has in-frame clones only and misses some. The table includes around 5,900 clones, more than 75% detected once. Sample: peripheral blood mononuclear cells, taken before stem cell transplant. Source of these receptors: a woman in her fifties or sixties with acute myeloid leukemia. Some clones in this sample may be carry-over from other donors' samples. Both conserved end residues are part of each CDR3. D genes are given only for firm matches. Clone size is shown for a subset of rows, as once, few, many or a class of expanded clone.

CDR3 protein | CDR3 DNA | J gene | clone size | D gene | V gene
CASSLGTEAFF | TGTGCCAGCAGCTTAGGGACAGAAGCTTTCTTT | TRBJ1-1 | once | NA | TRBV6-1
CASSPLVSRYGYTF | TGTGCCAGCAGCCCCCTTGTATCCCGCTATGGCTACACCTTC | TRBJ1-2 | NA | NA | TRBV5-4
CSAAPFLEQFF | TGCAGTGCCGCCCCGTTCTTGGAGCAGTTCTTC | TRBJ2-1 | NA | NA | TRBV20-1
CASSSKTPSLAGDNEQFF | TGTGCCAGCAGCTCCAAAACCCCAAGTCTAGCGGGGGACAATGAGCAGTTCTTC | TRBJ2-1 | NA | TRBD2 | TRBV13
CASSLVHTSEQFF | TGTGCCAGCAGCTTGGTGCACACGAGTGAGCAGTTCTTC | TRBJ2-1 | NA | NA | TRBV5-4
CANSLLGGTYEQYF | TGCGCCAACAGCTTGCTAGGAGGGACCTACGAGCAGTACTTC | TRBJ2-7 | once | NA | TRBV5-1
CASRLLDRGPSGANVLTF | TGCGCCAGCAGACTCCTGGACAGGGGGCCCTCTGGGGCCAACGTCCTGACTTTC | TRBJ2-6 | NA | TRBD1 | TRBV4-1
CASSLDSNSPLHF | TGCGCCAGCAGCTTGGACAGTAATTCACCCCTCCACTTT | TRBJ1-6 | NA | NA | TRBV5-1
CASSLAGEGNQPQHF | TGTGCCAGCAGCTTAGCAGGGGAGGGCAATCAGCCCCAGCATTTT | TRBJ1-5 | NA | NA | TRBV7-2
CASSHRDRVRGYTF | TGTGCCAGCAGCCACCGGGACAGGGTGCGTGGCTACACCTTC | TRBJ1-2 | once | TRBD1 | TRBV16
CASSIRQGTGGYTF | TGTGCCAGTAGTATCCGACAGGGTACGGGTGGCTACACCTTC | TRBJ1-2 | NA | TRBD1 | TRBV19
CASRFTGANDEKLFF | TGTGCCAGCAGGTTCACAGGGGCTAATGATGAAAAACTGTTTTTT | TRBJ1-4 | NA | TRBD1 | TRBV7-8
CASSRQGPVGAGELFF | TGTGCCAGCAGTAGACAGGGACCGGTAGGGGCCGGGGAGCTGTTTTTT | TRBJ2-2 | NA | TRBD1 | TRBV2
CASSLQGPWDNQPQHF | TGTGCCAGCAGTCTACAGGGTCCTTGGGACAATCAGCCCCAGCATTTT | TRBJ1-5 | NA | NA | TRBV7-6
CASSYYGRSYNEQFF | TGTGCCAGCAGTTACTATGGACGGTCCTACAATGAGCAGTTCTTC | TRBJ2-1 | NA | NA | TRBV6-5
CASSQGAQTYEQYF | TGTGCCAGCTCTCAGGGGGCCCAAACCTACGAGCAGTACTTC | TRBJ2-7 | NA | TRBD1 | TRBV18
CASSLAWPLAANEKLFF | TGTGCCAGCAGCTTAGCGTGGCCTCTTGCGGCTAATGAAAAACTGTTTTTT | TRBJ1-4 | NA | NA | TRBV7-9
CAISRGGADTQYF | TGTGCCATCAGTCGGGGGGGAGCAGATACGCAGTATTTT | TRBJ2-3 | NA | TRBD2 | TRBV10-3
CASSIHGQTGYEQYF | TGTGCCAGTAGTATTCACGGCCAAACAGGCTACGAGCAGTACTTC | TRBJ2-7 | NA | NA | TRBV19
CASEAYEQYF | TGTGCCAGCGAGGCCTACGAGCAGTACTTC | TRBJ2-7 | NA | NA | TRBV2
CASSQPWTGDYTF | TGTGCCAGCAGCCAACCTTGGACGGGGGACTACACCTTC | TRBJ1-2 | once | NA | TRBV7-2
CASKRLDRGNEKLFF | TGTGCCAGCAAGAGACTCGACAGGGGTAATGAAAAACTGTTTTTT | TRBJ1-4 | NA | TRBD1 | TRBV27
CAISGQDREGYGYTF | TGTGCCATCAGTGGACAGGACAGGGAAGGCTATGGCTACACCTTC | TRBJ1-2 | NA | TRBD1 | TRBV10-3